The clone carrying this T cell receptor (beta chain) was recorded only once. No antigen is known for it. The table came from immunoSEQ multiplex PCR; TCRdb's copy has only in-frame clones and leaves some out. The data hold more than 90,000 clones, with roughly nine tenths observed a single time. This CDR3 has 15 amino acids. The ends lost 0 bases at V and 5 bases at J; junction bases unmatched: 2. Germline V lookup: CDR1 LNHDA, CDR2 SQIVND (reference sequence). These data belong to a study of cytomegalovirus exposure and HLA in healthy donors. Findings and caveats of the study: Rarity held for most TCR sequences, but there were some public TCRs that occurred in many donors. With high specificity and sensitivity, the classifier reportedly diagnosed cytomegalovirus status. The tendency of first-cohort TCR clusters to co-occur in the 90 to 150 validation repertoires emerged from a later analysis.

Separate from the roughly 700-subject first cohort, the roughly 130-subject validation cohort was the one that the donors belonged to. This chain links TRBV19 with TRBJ2-1; 9 nucleotides match TRBD2. Sequencing input: PBMCs. This TCR derives from a man aged 18 to 35 in good health and CMV-seropositive. The CDR3 nucleotides are TGTGCCAGTAGTATAGAGCGGGGGGGCCACAATGAGCAGTTCTTC. Its translation is CASSIERGGHNEQFF. The full variable domain, in which reference TRBV19 and TRBJ2-1 provide the parts outside the CDR3, is DGGITQSPKYLFRKEGQNVTLSCEQNLNHDAMYWYRQDPGQGLRLIYYSQIVNDFQKGDIAEGYSVSREKKESFPLTVTSAQKNPTAFYLCASSIERGGHNEQFFGPGTRLTVL.